These T cell receptor beta chains were read from a single sample in a study of CD8 T cells in Susac syndrome. In TCRdb, the immunoSEQ multiplex PCR reads were re-called with MiXCR into one record per CDR3 protein. The sample records 85,000 to 120,000 distinct CDR3 sequences, roughly 95% being singletons. Source material: CD8+ T cells from PBMCs. The receptors come from a human donor with Susac syndrome. Each CDR3 is given with its conserved first and last residue. A D gene is named only where the DNA matches it firmly. Clone size is shown for a subset of rows, as once, few, many or a class of expanded clone.

v_call	j_call	clone_size	d_call	cdr3_nt	cdr3_aa
TRBV2	TRBJ2-1	-	TRBD1	TGTGCCAGCGGGCCGGGACAGGGGTATGTTGAGCAGTTCTTC	CASGPGQGYVEQFF
TRBV9	TRBJ2-5	-	-	TGTGCCAGCAGCGTAGATGGCGGGGAAGAGACCCAGTACTTC	CASSVDGGEETQYF
TRBV5-4	TRBJ1-6	-	TRBD1	TGTGCCAGCAGTTGGGACAGCCCTAATTCACCCCTCCACTTT	CASSWDSPNSPLHF
TRBV4-1	TRBJ2-7	-	TRBD1	TGCGCCAGCAGCCCTTCGGTCCGGGACAGCCGCTACGAGCAGTACTTC	CASSPSVRDSRYEQYF
TRBV5-5	TRBJ1-6	once	-	TGTGCCAGCAGCTTGGTTAATTCACCCCTCCACTTT	CASSLVNSPLHF
TRBV4-2	TRBJ1-2	-	-	TGTGCCAGCAGCCAAGATAAATGGGATGGCTACACCTTC	CASSQDKWDGYTF
TRBV13	TRBJ2-3	-	-	TGTGCCAGCCAACTCGGGCGGGGCGCTTTAGATACGCAGTATTTT	CASQLGRGALDTQYF
TRBV12-3/TRBV12-4	TRBJ1-1	-	-	TGTGCCAGCAGTTTAGGGGTTACTGAAGCTTTCTTT	CASSLGVTEAFF
TRBV27	TRBJ1-2	-	-	TGTGCCAGCAGTTTATCGAAGACCGTCGCCGGTGGCTACACCTTC	CASSLSKTVAGGYTF
TRBV27	TRBJ2-7	once	-	TGTGCCAGCAGTTTTACCAGGGCGAGCGAGCAGTACTTC	CASSFTRASEQYF
TRBV20-1	TRBJ2-3	-	-	TGCAGTCTTACCCAGGGAACCCGGACCACAGATACGCAGTATTTT	CSLTQGTRTTDTQYF
TRBV12-5	TRBJ1-4	-	TRBD1	TGTGCTAGTGGGCCGGACAGGTCTAATGAAAAACTGTTTTTT	CASGPDRSNEKLFF
TRBV12-3/TRBV12-4	TRBJ1-3	-	TRBD1	TGTGCCAGCAGTGACTCCGGGACAGGGGGAGACACCATATATTTT	CASSDSGTGGDTIYF
TRBV7-9	TRBJ2-7	once	TRBD2	TGTGCCAGCGGCCCGGGACCAGAGGGAGGGCGGAGCTCCTACGAGCAGTACTTC	CASGPGPEGGRSSYEQYF
TRBV4-1	TRBJ2-3	-	-	TGCGCCAGCAGCCTATTCGTGGCCCCTGGGGGCACAGATACGCAGTATTTT	CASSLFVAPGGTDTQYF
TRBV3-1	TRBJ1-1	-	-	TGTGCCAGCAGTCAAATCAGGGGCTTGAACACTGAAGCTTTCTTT	CASSQIRGLNTEAFF
TRBV10-3	TRBJ2-1	-	TRBD2	TGTGCCATCAGTGAGTCCAAGACTAGCTTGGATGAGCAGTTCTTC	CAISESKTSLDEQFF
TRBV12-3/TRBV12-4	TRBJ2-2	-	-	TGTGCCAGCAGCGAGGGCAGCAGTCCGAACACCGGGGAGCTGTTTTTT	CASSEGSSPNTGELFF
TRBV27	TRBJ1-3	-	-	TGTGCCACCGCACAGGACTCTGGAAACACCATATATTTT	CATAQDSGNTIYF
TRBV6-1	TRBJ2-1	-	-	TGTGCCAGCACAGCCTACAATGAGCAGTTCTTC	CASTAYNEQFF
TRBV20-1	TRBJ2-1	-	-	TGCAGTGCGTGGGCTTACAATGAGCAGTTCTTC	CSAWAYNEQFF
TRBV27	TRBJ2-6	once	-	TGTGCCAGCAGCCCCACTCTAAGCGGGGCCAACGTCCTGACTTTC	CASSPTLSGANVLTF
TRBV2	TRBJ2-7	-	-	TGTGCCACCAGACAAGGGAAGGGGCTCTACGAGCAGTACTTC	CATRQGKGLYEQYF
TRBV14	TRBJ2-7	-	-	TGTGCCAGCAGTCGGACAGTCTCCTACGAGCAGTACTTC	CASSRTVSYEQYF
TRBV2	TRBJ2-1	-	TRBD2	TGTGCCAGCGGTTCTAGCGGGGGTAGGAATGAGCAGTTCTTC	CASGSSGGRNEQFF
TRBV13	TRBJ2-5	-	-	TGTGCCAGCAGCCCAAGGACAGACAGGGAGACCCAGTACTTC	CASSPRTDRETQYF
TRBV3-1	TRBJ2-1	-	TRBD2	TGTGCCAGCAGCCAAGATGAGGGGCGGGGGGGCTCCTACAATGAGCAGTTCTTC	CASSQDEGRGGSYNEQFF
TRBV20-1	TRBJ2-1	once	TRBD2	TGCAGTGCTGGGGTTAGCGGGGGCCCTGGGGATGAGCAGTTCTTC	CSAGVSGGPGDEQFF
TRBV6-6	TRBJ1-5	-	-	TGTGCCAGCAGTCCCGGGGACTATAGCAATCAGCCCCAGCATTTT	CASSPGDYSNQPQHF
TRBV12-3/TRBV12-4	TRBJ2-2	-	-	TGTGCCAGCAGTTTAGTACTGCCAGTTGGGTACAATGGTGGGGAGCTGTTTTTT	CASSLVLPVGYNGGELFF
TRBV3-1	TRBJ2-5	-	TRBD2	TGTGCCAGCAGCCAAGATAGGGCGACTAGCGGATCCCAAGAGACCCAGTACTTC	CASSQDRATSGSQETQYF
TRBV29-1	TRBJ2-1	-	-	TGCAGCGTTGAAGTCGGTAGCTTTGTTGAGCAGTTCTTC	CSVEVGSFVEQFF
TRBV29-1	TRBJ1-1	-	-	TGCAGCGTTCACGGAGGGGCAAGGGCCGAAGCTTTCTTT	CSVHGGARAEAFF
TRBV9	TRBJ2-3	-	-	TGTGCCAGCAGCCCTAGGTCGTGGGGACTGACGATGAACACAGATACGCAGTATTTT	CASSPRSWGLTMNTDTQYF
TRBV9	TRBJ1-1	-	-	TGTGCCAGCAGCGTAGGGGGGATGGCTGAAGCTTTCTTT	CASSVGGMAEAFF
TRBV3-1	TRBJ2-7	-	-	TGTGCCAGCAGCCAAGTGGGCCCCTCCCCATACGAGCAGTACTTC	CASSQVGPSPYEQYF
TRBV6-2/TRBV6-3	TRBJ2-5	-	-	TGTGCCAGCGCATTGGAGACCCAGTACTTC	CASALETQYF
TRBV14	TRBJ2-7	-	-	TGTGCCAGCAGCCAAGGGGGGTTAAGCTACGAGCAGTACTTC	CASSQGGLSYEQYF
TRBV19	TRBJ2-1	-	-	TGTGCCAGTACCCTGACCGGGTACCCCTCACGCAATGAGCAGTTCTTC	CASTLTGYPSRNEQFF
TRBV9	TRBJ1-2	-	-	TGTGCCAGCAGCGGGCAGGTCCCGAGGGATGGCTACACCTTC	CASSGQVPRDGYTF
TRBV20-1	TRBJ1-1	-	-	TGCAGTGCTAGAGATCTGCAGACGAACACTGAAGCTTTCTTT	CSARDLQTNTEAFF
TRBV27	TRBJ1-2	-	-	TGTGCCAGCAGTTTTCCATCAGGGGAAGGCTACACCTTC	CASSFPSGEGYTF
TRBV3-1	TRBJ2-1	-	-	TGTGCCAGCAGCCAAGGAGGGGACTACAATGAGCAGTTCTTC	CASSQGGDYNEQFF
TRBV29-1	TRBJ1-2	-	-	TGCAGCGTTGAGGGGCGGTTCTATGGCTACACCTTC	CSVEGRFYGYTF
TRBV29-1	TRBJ1-2	-	-	TGCAGCGTTGAAAACAGGGCCAACTATGGCTACACCTTC	CSVENRANYGYTF
TRBV6-5	TRBJ2-7	-	TRBD1	TGTGCCAACAACGGACAGGGAGGCCACGAGCAGTACTTC	CANNGQGGHEQYF
TRBV5-4	TRBJ2-1	-	-	TGTGCCAGCAGCTTGGGGGACACATACAATGAGCAGTTCTTC	CASSLGDTYNEQFF
TRBV14	TRBJ2-5	once	-	TGTGCCAGCAGTCCCGGGACAACACAAGAGACCCAGTACTTC	CASSPGTTQETQYF
TRBV2	TRBJ1-2	-	TRBD1	TGTGCCAGCAGTGCGGGACAGTTATATGGCTACACCTTC	CASSAGQLYGYTF
TRBV4-3	TRBJ1-6	-	TRBD1	TGCGCCAGCAGCCGCACCGGGACAGGGGTACCTTCACCCCTCCACTTT	CASSRTGTGVPSPLHF
TRBV9	TRBJ2-1	-	-	TGTGCCAGCAGCGGGCAGCTATACAATGAGCAGTTCTTC	CASSGQLYNEQFF